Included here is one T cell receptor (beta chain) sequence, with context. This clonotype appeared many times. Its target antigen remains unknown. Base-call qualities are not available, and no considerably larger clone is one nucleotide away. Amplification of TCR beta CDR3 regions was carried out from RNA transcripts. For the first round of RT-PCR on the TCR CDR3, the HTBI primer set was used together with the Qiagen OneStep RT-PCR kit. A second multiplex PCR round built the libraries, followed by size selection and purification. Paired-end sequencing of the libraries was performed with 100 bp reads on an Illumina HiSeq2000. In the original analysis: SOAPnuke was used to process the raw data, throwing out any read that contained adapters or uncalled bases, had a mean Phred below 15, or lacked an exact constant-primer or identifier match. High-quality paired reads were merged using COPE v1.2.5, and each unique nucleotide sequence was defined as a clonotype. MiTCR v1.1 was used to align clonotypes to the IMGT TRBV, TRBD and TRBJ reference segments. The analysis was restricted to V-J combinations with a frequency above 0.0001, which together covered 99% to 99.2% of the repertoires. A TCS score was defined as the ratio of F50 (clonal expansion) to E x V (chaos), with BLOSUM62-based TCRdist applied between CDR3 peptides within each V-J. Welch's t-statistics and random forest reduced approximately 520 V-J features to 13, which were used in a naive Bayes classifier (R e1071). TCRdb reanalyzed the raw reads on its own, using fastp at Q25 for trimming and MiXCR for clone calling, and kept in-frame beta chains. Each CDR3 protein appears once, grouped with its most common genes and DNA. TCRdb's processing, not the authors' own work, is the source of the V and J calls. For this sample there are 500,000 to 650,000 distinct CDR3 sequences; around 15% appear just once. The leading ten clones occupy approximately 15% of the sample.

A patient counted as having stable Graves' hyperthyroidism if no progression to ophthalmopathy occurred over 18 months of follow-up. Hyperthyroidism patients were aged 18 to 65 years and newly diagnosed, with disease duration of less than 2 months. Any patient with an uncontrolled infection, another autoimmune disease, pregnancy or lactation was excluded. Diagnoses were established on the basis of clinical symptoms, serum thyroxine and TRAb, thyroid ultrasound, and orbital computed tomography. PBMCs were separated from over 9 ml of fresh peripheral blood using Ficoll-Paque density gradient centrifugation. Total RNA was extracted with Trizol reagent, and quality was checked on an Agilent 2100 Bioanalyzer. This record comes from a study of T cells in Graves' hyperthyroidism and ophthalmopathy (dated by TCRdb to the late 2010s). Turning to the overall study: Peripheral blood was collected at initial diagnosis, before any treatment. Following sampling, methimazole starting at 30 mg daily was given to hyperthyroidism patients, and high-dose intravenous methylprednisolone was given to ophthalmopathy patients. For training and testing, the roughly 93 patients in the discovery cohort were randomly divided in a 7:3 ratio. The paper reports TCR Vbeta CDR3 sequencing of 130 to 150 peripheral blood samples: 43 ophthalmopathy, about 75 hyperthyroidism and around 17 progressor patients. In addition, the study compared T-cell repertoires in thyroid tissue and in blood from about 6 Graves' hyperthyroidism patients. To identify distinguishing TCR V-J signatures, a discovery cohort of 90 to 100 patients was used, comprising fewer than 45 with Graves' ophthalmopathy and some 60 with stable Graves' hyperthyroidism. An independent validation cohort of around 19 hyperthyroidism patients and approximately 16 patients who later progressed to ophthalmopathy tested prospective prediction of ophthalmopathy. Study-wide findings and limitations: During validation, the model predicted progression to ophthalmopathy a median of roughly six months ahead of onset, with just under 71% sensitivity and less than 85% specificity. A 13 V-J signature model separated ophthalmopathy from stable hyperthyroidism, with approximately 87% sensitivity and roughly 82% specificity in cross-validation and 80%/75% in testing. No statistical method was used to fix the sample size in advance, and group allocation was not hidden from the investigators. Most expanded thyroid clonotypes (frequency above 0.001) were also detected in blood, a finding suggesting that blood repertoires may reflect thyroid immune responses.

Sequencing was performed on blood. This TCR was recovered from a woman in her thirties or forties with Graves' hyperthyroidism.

The DNA sequence is TGTGCCAGCAGTAGGGACACGTCAAGCAATCAGCCCCAGCATTTT. The resulting protein is CASSRDTSSNQPQHF. The rearrangement combines TRBV28 with TRBJ1-5; a weak D assignment points to TRBD1 (6 bases agree). Between the V and J ends, shortened by 5 bases and 1 base respectively, the junction contains 12 bases. Including the terminal cysteine and phenylalanine, the CDR3 comprises 15 residues. CDR3 DNA is the only sequence kept; it has 45 bases, read in frame from the first base. From the germline V gene, CDR1 is MDHEN and CDR2 is SYDVKM.